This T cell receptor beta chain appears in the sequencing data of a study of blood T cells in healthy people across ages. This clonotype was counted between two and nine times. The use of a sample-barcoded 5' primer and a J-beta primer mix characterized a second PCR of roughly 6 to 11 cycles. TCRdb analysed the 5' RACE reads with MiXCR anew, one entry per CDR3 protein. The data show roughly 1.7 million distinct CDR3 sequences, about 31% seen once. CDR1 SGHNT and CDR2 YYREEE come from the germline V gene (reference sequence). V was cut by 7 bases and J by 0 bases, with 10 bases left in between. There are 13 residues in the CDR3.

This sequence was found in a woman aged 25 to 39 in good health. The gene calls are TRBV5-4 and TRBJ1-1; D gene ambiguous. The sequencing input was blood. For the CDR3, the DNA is TGTGCCAGCGGCACAGAGTTGAACACTGAAGCTTTCTTT. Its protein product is CASGTELNTEAFF. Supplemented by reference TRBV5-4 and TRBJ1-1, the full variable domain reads ETGVTQSPTHLIKTRGQQVTLRCSSQSGHNTVSWYQQALGQGPQFIFQYYREEENGRGNFPPRFSGLQFPNYSSELNVNALELDDSALYLCASGTELNTEAFFGQGTRLTVV.